This T cell receptor beta chain was recorded in a study of blood T cells in healthy people across ages. Overall study findings and caveats: It was held that diversity estimates obtained from one million T cells represented underestimates. It was the long-lived donors that had more naive CD4+ cells and higher diversity than aged donors.

Trimming removed 6 bases from V and 7 bases from J; junction bases left unmatched: 10. The length of the CDR3 is 15 residues. The germline V gene has CDR1 LGHNT and CDR2 FRNRAP. A sample-barcoded 5' primer and a J-beta primer mix were used in a second PCR of about 7 to 12 cycles. TCRdb used MiXCR to reprocess the 5' RACE reads, holding one entry per CDR3 protein. The table includes 1.5 million to 2 million distinct CDR3 sequences, 40% to 55% detected once. Peripheral blood was drawn, ten milliliters per donor. Concerning this clonotype itself: No antigen is known for it.

Sample: blood. The V gene is TRBV12-5, the J gene TRBJ2-1; 9 bases line up with TRBD1. This TCR came from a woman in her 40s in good health. In DNA form, the CDR3 reads TGTGCTAGTGGCCGCGGGACAGGGTACGGAAATGAGCAGTTCTTC. Its protein is CASGRGTGYGNEQFF.